The clone carrying this T cell receptor beta chain was recorded a few times. What it recognizes is unknown. The data were obtained in a study of OX40 agonist ivuxolimab in advanced cancers. Study summary: All patients had ivuxolimab intravenously every 2 weeks at 0.01 to 10 mg/kg.

The repertoire was sequenced with immunoSEQ multiplex PCR; TCRdb's copy has only in-frame clones and lacks some. The table lists 15,000 to 20,000 clones, around 93% of them singletons. The CDR3 consists of 15 residues. V was cut by 4 bases and J by 7 bases, with 17 bases left in between. CDR1 SGHDN and CDR2 FVKESK come from the germline V gene. The study's findings and limits: CD8+ T cells were the subset that, on average, had more expanded clones than CD4+. Antigen specificity remained undetermined for the expanded peripheral T cells.

The material was CD4+ or CD8+ T cells sorted from blood, obtained in a trial of the OX40 agonist ivuxolimab. This chain connects TRBV14 to TRBJ2-1; tentatively, D is TRBD2 (5 bases). The receptor comes from an adult with an advanced solid tumor such as melanoma, head and neck, liver or kidney cancer. Here the CDR3 reads CASSRRFGSSNEQFF. CDR3 DNA sequence: TGTGCCAGCAGCCGCCGATTTGGGAGCTCAAATGAGCAGTTCTTC.